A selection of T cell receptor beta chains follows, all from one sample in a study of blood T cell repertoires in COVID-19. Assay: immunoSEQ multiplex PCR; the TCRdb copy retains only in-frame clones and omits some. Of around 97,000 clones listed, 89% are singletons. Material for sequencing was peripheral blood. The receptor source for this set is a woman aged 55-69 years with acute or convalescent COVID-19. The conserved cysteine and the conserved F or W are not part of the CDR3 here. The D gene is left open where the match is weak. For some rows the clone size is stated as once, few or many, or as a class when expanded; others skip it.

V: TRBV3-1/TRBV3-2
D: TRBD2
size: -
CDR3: ASSLLAGGMGEQF

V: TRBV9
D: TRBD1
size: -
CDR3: ASSVRQGESPLH

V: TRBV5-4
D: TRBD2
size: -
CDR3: ASSLRLTSGTSYEQY

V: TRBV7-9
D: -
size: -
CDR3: ASSPFSGSGGTDTQY

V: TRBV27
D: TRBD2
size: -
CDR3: ASSMAGGRTGELF

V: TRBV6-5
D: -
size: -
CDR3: ASLSSAEAF

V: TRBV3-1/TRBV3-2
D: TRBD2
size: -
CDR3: ASSHTPLAGGWGNEQF

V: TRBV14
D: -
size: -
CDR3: ASSQFGRGQETQY

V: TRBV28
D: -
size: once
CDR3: ASKPAEPYEKLF

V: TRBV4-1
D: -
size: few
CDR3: ASSAGSYNSPLH

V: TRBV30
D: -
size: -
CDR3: AWNILDRNYGYT

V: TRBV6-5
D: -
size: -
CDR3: ASKQSSYNSPLH

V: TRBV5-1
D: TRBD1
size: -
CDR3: ASRFAGTANTGELF

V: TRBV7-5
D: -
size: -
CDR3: ARRSYEQY

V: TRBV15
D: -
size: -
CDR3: ATSRVGTPTYEQY

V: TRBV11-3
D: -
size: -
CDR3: ASSRPQGLSEAF

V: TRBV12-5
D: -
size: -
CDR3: ASGLPPGSEAF

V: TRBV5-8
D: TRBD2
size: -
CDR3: ASSLAGGVSYEQY

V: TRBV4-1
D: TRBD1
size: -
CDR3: ASSQGQGVSDTQY

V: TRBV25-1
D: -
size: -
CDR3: ASGQGNQPQH

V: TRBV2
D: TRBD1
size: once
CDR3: ASSDPAGTAATNEKLF

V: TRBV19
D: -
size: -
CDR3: ASSIHLDTEAF

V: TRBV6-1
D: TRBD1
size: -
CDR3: ASSEAWTGDNEQF

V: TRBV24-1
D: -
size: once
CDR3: ATSQQGLGGDTQY

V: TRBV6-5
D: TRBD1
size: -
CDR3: ASSTLQGNYGYT

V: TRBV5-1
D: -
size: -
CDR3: ATRERADTDTQY

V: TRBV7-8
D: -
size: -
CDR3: ASSFWAQGETQY

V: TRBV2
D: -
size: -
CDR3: ASSEAGRPDMNTEAF

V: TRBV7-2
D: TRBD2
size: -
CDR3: ASRSAGGGNEQF

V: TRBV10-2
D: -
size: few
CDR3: ASSVQGRRLNTEAF

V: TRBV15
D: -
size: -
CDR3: ATSRGGAYGYT

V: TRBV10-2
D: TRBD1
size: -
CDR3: ASSGYTGGRGQPQH

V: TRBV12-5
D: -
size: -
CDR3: ASGKDSSNTEAF

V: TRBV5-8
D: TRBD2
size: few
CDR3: ASSLVGLALQETQY

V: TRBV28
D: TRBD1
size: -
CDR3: ASSWGTVYGYT

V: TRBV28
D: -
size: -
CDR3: ASSGPLGSGNQPQH

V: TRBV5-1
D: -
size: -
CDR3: ASSLDGDYGYT

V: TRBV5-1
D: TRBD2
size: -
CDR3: ASSWDSGSREETQY

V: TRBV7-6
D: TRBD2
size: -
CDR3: ASSLEGTSGNEQF

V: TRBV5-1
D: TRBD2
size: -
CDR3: ASTEAGGSYNEQF

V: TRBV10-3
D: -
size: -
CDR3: AISREWDNKNIQY

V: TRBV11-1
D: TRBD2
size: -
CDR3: ASSLPSGRSTGELF

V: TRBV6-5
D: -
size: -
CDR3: ASSPDGKSPLH

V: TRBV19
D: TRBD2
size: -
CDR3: ASSFSGSSYNEQF

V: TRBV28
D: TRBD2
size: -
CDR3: ASMLLAFRTDTQY

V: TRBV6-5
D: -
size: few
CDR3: ASTLGKYSGNTIY

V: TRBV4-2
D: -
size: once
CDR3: ASSQEGGQGTDTQY

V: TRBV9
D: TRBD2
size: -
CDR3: ASSAGTTGFFTDTQY

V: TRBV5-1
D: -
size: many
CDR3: ASSGRTDNPEAF

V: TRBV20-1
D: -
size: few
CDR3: SASWGNRVSYNEQF

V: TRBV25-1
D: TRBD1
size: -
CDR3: ASTRQGETDAF

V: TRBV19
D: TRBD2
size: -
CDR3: ASRDLAGEQF

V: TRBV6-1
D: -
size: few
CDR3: ASSETGTPPYEQY

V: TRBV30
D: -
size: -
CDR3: AWRSQGETPQH

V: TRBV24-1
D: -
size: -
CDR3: ATHYKLLGQPQH

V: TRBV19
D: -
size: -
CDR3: ASSISDSGNTIY

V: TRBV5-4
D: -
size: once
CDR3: ASSSEGAGDIQY